A single sample gave rise to the 7 T cell receptor beta chains below, sequenced in a study of blood T cell repertoires in COVID-19. The repertoire was sequenced with immunoSEQ multiplex PCR; TCRdb's copy has only in-frame clones and lacks some. The profile shows tens of thousands of clones, about 80% of them singletons. Sequenced input: peripheral blood. These receptors all stem from a woman aged 60-70 years with acute or convalescent COVID-19.

V and J are TRBV6-6 and TRBJ2-2, with 7 bases matching TRBD2. Germline CDR1 and CDR2: MNHNY and SVGAGI (reference sequence). CDR3 length: 14 amino acids. The trim removed 7 bases at V and 2 bases at J, leaving 4 bases unmatched. This CDR3 is CASTAGLNTGELFF. In nucleotides, the CDR3 is TGTGCCAGCACAGCGGGATTAAACACCGGGGAGCTGTTTTTT.

The rearrangement joins TRBV7-2 to TRBJ2-3; TRBD1 matches 7 bases. Unmatched junction bases numbered 6, after V lost 5 bases and J lost 4 bases. The CDR3 has 14 residues. Germline V gene lookup returns CDR1 SGHTA and CDR2 FQGNSA. For the CDR3, the DNA is TGTGCCAGCAGCCGGGACAGTTTGGCAGATACGCAGTATTTT. Encoded protein: CASSRDSLADTQYF. Full variable domain (missing parts from reference TRBV7-2 and TRBJ2-3): GAGVSQSPSNKVTEKGKDVELRCDPISGHTALYWYRQSLGQGLEFLIYFQGNSAPDKSGLPSDRFSAERTGGSVSTLTIQRTQQEDSAVYLCASSRDSLADTQYFGPGTRLTVL.

This rearrangement joins TRBV13 to TRBJ2-2; TRBD1 aligns across 7 bases. CDR3 length: 16 amino acids. Per the germline V gene, CDR1 is PRHDT and CDR2 is FYEKMQ (reference sequence). Trimming removed 5 bases from V and 4 bases from J; junction bases left unmatched: 10. The CDR3 region is CASSPPGTDLTGELFF. For the CDR3, the DNA is TGTGCCAGCAGCCCCCCCGGGACAGACCTCACCGGGGAGCTGTTTTTT.

This clone was seen just once. The genes are TRBV9 and TRBJ2-1, with 10 bases matching TRBD2. The CDR3 length is 15 residues. The germline V gene has CDR1 SGDLS and CDR2 YYNGEE. With V trimmed by 4 bases and J by 0 bases, 1 base remained unmatched. The CDR3 spells CASSPSGSSYNEQFF. CDR3 in DNA: TGTGCCAGCAGCCCTAGCGGGAGCTCCTACAATGAGCAGTTCTTC. Based on the CDR3 plus reference TRBV9 and TRBJ2-1, the full variable domain is DSGVTQTPKHLITATGQRVTLRCSPRSGDLSVYWYQQSLDQGLQFLIQYYNGEERAKGNILERFSAQQFPDLHSELNLSSLELGDSALYFCASSPSGSSYNEQFFGPGTRLTVL.

This clone was seen a single time. The chain recombines TRBV2 with TRBJ1-5, with 12 bases matching TRBD1. Germline V gives CDR1 SNHLY, CDR2 FYNNEI. The junction had 4 bases not matched to a gene; V was cut back by 3 bases and J by 7 bases. The CDR3 covers 15 residues. The CDR3: CASSEGQGAWQPQHF. CDR3 coding DNA: TGTGCCAGCAGTGAGGGACAGGGGGCCTGGCAGCCCCAGCATTTT.

This rearrangement joins TRBV5-6 to TRBJ1-3; possible D gene TRBD1, 5 bases. The length of the CDR3 is 18 residues. V lost 2 bases and J 0 bases, leaving 18 bases between the germline ends. Germline V gene lookup returns CDR1 SGHDT and CDR2 YYEEEE. As DNA, the CDR3 is TGTGCCAGCAGCTTATCCCCAGGGCAACTAATCTCTGGAAACACCATATATTTT. Protein: CASSLSPGQLISGNTIYF.

The chain joins TRBV15 to TRBJ1-4; D gene uncertain. V lost 1 base and J lost 5, with 5 bases in between. This CDR3 comprises 13 residues. CDR1 LNHNV and CDR2 YYDKDF come from the germline V gene (reference sequence). The CDR3 nucleotides read TGTGCCACCAGCAGAGGCAGAAATGAAAAACTGTTTTTT. Protein product: CATSRGRNEKLFF.